The 4 T cell receptor beta chains listed next were all sequenced from one sample in a study of T cell responses to AZD1222 COVID-19 vaccine. Some clones are missing from TCRdb's copy, which holds only in-frame ones; the method was immunoSEQ multiplex PCR. This sample has over 150,000 clones, with roughly nine tenths found just once. The input for sequencing was peripheral blood, taken on day 0 of AZD1222 vaccination. The receptors stem from an adult in good health.

The table lists this clone with a count of one. This chain joins TRBV7-8 and TRBJ2-7, with D perhaps matching TRBD2 (5 bases). The germline V gene has CDR1 SGHVS and CDR2 FQNEAQ. The CDR3 sequence is 12 residues long. Trimming pared 6 bases from V and 7 bases from J, leaving 13 bases between. The CDR3 protein is CASRQDRGEQYF. The DNA for the CDR3 is TGTGCCAGCAGACAAGACCGGGGAGAGCAGTACTTC.

The rearrangement joins TRBV2 to TRBJ1-4, with TRBD1 matching over 8 bases. Germline lookup yields CDR1 SNHLY and CDR2 FYNNEI. This CDR3 is 15 amino acids long. After removal of 6 bases from V and 3 bases from J, the junction contained 6 bases not matched to a gene. The CDR3 loop reads CASRPWTGSNEKLFF. The DNA of the CDR3 is TGTGCCAGCAGACCGTGGACAGGGTCTAATGAAAAACTGTTTTTT.

This clone is a singleton in its sample. The rearrangement uses TRBV7-9 and TRBJ1-2; 12 bases fit TRBD1. CDR3 length: 15 amino acids. Looked up from germline, CDR1 is SEHNR and CDR2 is FQNEAQ (reference sequence). The J segment lost 7 bases and the V segment lost 0 bases, leaving 3 bases of the junction unmatched. The CDR3 sequence is CASSLAGTGGGGYTF. The DNA of the CDR3 is TGTGCCAGCAGCTTAGCGGGGACAGGGGGCGGTGGCTACACCTTC.

CDR3 loop: CASSRPDFPGGNTIYF. DNA of the CDR3: TGTGCCAGCAGCCGGCCGGACTTCCCAGGCGGAAACACCATATATTTT. The gene calls are TRBV28 and TRBJ1-3; D remains ambiguous. The CDR3 is 16 amino acids. Between the trimmed V and J ends, which lost 6 bases and 4 bases, there was a span of 19 bases. Germline lookup yields CDR1 MDHEN and CDR2 SYDVKM.